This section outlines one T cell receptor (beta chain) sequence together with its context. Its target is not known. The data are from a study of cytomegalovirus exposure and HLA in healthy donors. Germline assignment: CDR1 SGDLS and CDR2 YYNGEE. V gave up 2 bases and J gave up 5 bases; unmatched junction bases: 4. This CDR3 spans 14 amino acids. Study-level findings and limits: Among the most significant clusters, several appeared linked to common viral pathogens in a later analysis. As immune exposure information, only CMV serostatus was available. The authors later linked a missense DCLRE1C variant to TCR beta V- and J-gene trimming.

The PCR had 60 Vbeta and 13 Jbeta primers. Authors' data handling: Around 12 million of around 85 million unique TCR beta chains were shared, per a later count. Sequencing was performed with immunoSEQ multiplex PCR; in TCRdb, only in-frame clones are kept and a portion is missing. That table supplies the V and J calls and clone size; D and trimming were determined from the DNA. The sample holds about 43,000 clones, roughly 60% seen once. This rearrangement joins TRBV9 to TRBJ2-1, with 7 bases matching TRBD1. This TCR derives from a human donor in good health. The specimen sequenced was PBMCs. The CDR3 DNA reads TGTGCCAGCAGCGTCACCGACAGGGACAATGAGCAGTTCTTC. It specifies CASSVTDRDNEQFF.